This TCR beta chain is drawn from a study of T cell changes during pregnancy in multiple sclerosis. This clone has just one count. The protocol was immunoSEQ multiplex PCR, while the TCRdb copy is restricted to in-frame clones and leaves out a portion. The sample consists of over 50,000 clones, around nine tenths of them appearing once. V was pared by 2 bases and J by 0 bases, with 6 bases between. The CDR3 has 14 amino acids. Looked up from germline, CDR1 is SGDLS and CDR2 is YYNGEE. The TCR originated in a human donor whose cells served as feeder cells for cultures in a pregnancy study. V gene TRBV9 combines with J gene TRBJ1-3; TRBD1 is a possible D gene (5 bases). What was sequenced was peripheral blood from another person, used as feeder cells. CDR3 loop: CASSVTDSGNTIYF. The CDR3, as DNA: TGTGCCAGCAGCGTGACAGACTCTGGAAACACCATATATTTT.